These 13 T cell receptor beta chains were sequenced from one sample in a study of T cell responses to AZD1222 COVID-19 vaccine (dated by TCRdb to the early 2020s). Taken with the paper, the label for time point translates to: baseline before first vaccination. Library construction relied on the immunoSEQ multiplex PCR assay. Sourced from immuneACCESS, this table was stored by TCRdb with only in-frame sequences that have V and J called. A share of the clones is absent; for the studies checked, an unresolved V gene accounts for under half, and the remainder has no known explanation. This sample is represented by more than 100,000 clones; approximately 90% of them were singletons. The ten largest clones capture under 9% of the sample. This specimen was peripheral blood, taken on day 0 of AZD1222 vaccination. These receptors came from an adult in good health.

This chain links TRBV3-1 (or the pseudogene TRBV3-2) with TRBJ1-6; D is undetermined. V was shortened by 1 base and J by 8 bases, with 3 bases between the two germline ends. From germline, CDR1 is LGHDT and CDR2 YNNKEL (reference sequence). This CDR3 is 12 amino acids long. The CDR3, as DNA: TGTGCCAGCAGCCAAGGAGATTCACCCCTCCACTTT. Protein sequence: CASSQGDSPLHF.

CDR3 sequence (DNA): TGTGCCAGCTCACCACCGCCTAGCGGGACCCCCTACGAGCAGTACTTC. Amino acids: CASSPPPSGTPYEQYF. The chain carries TRBV18 and TRBJ2-7, with 9 bases aligning to TRBD2. CDR1 is KGHSH, CDR2 LQKENI, per germline. The CDR3 runs 16 residues. The ends lost 0 bases at V and 2 bases at J; junction bases unmatched: 5.

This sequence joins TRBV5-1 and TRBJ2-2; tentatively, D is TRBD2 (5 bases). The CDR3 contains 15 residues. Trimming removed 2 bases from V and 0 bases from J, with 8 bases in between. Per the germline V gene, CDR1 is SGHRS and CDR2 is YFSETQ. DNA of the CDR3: TGCGCCAGCAGCTTTGGCGGGCCGAACACCGGGGAGCTGTTTTTT. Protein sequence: CASSFGGPNTGELFF.

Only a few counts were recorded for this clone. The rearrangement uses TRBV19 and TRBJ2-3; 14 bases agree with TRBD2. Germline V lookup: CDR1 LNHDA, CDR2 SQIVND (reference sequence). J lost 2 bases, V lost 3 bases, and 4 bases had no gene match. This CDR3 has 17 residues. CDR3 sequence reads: CASSISGLAGDTDTQYF. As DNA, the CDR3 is TGTGCCAGTAGTATTTCGGGACTAGCGGGGGACACAGATACGCAGTATTTT.

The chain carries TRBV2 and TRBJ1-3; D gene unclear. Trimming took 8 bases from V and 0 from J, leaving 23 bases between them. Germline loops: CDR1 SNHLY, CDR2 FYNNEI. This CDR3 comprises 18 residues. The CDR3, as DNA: TGTGCCAGCCTCTTTCATCGCCGGCAGCTTCTCTCTGGAAACACCATATATTTT. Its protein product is CASLFHRRQLLSGNTIYF.

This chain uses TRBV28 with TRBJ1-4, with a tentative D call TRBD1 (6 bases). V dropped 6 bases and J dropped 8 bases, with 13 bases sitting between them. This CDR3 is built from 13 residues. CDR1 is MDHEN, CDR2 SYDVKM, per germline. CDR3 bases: TGTGCCAGCAGAGAAGGGGGGAAGGAAAAACTGTTTTTT. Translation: CASREGGKEKLFF.

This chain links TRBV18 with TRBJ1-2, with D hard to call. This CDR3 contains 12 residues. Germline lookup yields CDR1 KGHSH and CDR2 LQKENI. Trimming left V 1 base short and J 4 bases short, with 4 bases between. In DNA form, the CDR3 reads TGTGCCAGCTCACCACTGACCTATGGCTACACCTTC. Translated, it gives CASSPLTYGYTF.

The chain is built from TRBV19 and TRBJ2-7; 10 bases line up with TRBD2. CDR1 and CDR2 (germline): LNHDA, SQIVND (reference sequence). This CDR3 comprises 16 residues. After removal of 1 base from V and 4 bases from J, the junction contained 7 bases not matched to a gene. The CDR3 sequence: CASSIGSAGGLYEQYF. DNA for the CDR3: TGTGCCAGTAGTATAGGGTCAGCGGGAGGGCTTTACGAGCAGTACTTC.

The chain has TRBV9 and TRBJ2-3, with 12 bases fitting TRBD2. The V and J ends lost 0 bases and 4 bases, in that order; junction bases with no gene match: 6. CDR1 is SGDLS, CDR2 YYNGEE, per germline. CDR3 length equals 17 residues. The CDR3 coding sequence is TGTGCCAGCAGCGTAGCCACTAGCGGGGGGAGGGCAGATACGCAGTATTTT. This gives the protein CASSVATSGGRADTQYF.

The CDR3 DNA reads TGTGCCATCAGTGACCCACGCGATGCCTCTGGGGCCAACGTCCTGACTTTC. Translated: CAISDPRDASGANVLTF. This sequence joins TRBV10-3 and TRBJ2-6, with no clear D. CDR1 and CDR2 (germline): ENHRY, SYGVKD. With 3 bases removed from V and 0 bases from J, the gap between germline ends came to 12 bases. This CDR3 is 17 amino acids long.

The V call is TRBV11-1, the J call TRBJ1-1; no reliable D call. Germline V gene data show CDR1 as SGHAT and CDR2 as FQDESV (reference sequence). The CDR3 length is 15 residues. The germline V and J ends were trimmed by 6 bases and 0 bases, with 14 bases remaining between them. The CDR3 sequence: CASSRRTQMNTEAFF. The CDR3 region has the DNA TGTGCCAGCAGTCGCAGGACTCAAATGAACACTGAAGCTTTCTTT.

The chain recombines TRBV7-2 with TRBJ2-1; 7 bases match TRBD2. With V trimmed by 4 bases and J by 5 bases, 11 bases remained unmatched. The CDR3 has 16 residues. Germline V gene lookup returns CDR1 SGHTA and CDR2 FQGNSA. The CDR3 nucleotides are TGTGCCAGCAGCTCCGTAGCGGGCCTAGGTAACAATGAGCAGTTCTTC. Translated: CASSSVAGLGNNEQFF.

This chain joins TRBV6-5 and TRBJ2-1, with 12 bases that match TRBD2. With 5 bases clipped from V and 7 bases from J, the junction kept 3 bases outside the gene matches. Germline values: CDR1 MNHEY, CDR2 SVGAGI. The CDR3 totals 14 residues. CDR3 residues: CASSLAGGRNEQFF. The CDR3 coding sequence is TGTGCCAGCAGTCTAGCGGGAGGGAGGAATGAGCAGTTCTTC.